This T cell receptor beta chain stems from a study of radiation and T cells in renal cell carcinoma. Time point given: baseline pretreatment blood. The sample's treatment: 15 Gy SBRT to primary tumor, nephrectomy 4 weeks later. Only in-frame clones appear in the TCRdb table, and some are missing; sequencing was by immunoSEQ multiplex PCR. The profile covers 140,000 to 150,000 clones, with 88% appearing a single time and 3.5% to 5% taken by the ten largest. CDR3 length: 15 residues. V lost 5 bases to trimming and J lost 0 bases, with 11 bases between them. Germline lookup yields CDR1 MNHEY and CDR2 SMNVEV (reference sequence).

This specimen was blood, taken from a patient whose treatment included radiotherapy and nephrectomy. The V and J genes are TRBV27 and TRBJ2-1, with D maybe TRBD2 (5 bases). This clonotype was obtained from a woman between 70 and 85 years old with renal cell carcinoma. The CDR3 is CASSGGRSSYNEQFF. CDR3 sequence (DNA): TGTGCCAGCAGTGGAGGCAGGAGCTCCTACAATGAGCAGTTCTTC.